Only a few counts were recorded for the clone carrying this TCR beta chain. Germline CDR1 is WNHNN and CDR2 is SYGVQD (reference sequence). Trimming took 6 bases from V and 0 from J; bases not matched to a gene: 4. This CDR3 contains 15 residues. The sample belongs to a study of blood T cell repertoires in COVID-19. Study summary: PBMCs, B-cell-depleted T cells, or T cells were the source of the cDNA or gDNA that made up the material.

Original processing notes: The assay estimated nucleated cells by amplifying reference gene primers. TCRdb keeps only in-frame clones here, not all; method: immunoSEQ multiplex PCR. The DNA was the basis for D and trimming; V, J and clone size are from that table. The data hold about 230,000 clones, with 70% to 90% observed a single time. This sequence was found in a woman aged 40 to 55 with acute COVID-19. V is TRBV10-1 and J is TRBJ2-2, with 7 bases identical to TRBD1. The sample consisted of PBMCs or T cells enriched from blood (not recorded which). The CDR3 nucleotides are TGCGCCAGCAGCCCCGGGACAGCGAACACCGGGGAGCTGTTTTTT. Its protein is CASSPGTANTGELFF.